The next 25 T cell receptor beta chains were all read from a single sample in a study of T cells in Graves' hyperthyroidism and ophthalmopathy. RNA transcripts gave rise to amplified TCR beta CDR3 regions. RT-PCR in the first round (using the HTBI primer set) targeted the TCR CDR3. TCRdb processed the multiplex PCR reads anew with MiXCR; each CDR3 protein has one entry. The sample holds 150,000 or so distinct CDR3 sequences; around 20% are singletons and the top ten take more than 60%. The sequencing sample was made of blood. These receptors originate from a woman in her 50s with Graves' hyperthyroidism that later progressed to Graves' ophthalmopathy.

At least ten counts were recorded for this clonotype. This rearrangement joins TRBV7-2 to TRBJ2-1; D is uncertain. V was cut by 6 bases and J by 8 bases, with 20 bases left in between. This CDR3 has 15 amino acids. Germline lookup yields CDR1 SGHTA and CDR2 FQGNSA. The CDR3 DNA reads TGTGCCAGCAGGGTTTCTGGCACCCCAGGCGATGAGCAGTTCTTC. This translates into CASRVSGTPGDEQFF. The full variable domain, with the rest looked up from reference TRBV7-2 and TRBJ2-1, is GAGVSQSPSNKVTEKGKDVELRCDPISGHTALYWYRQSLGQGLEFLIYFQGNSAPDKSGLPSDRFSAERTGGSVSTLTIQRTQQEDSAVYLCASRVSGTPGDEQFFGPGTRLTVL.

V gene TRBV12-3 or TRBV12-4 combines with J gene TRBJ2-7; the D gene could be TRBD1 or TRBD2 (5 bases each). The CDR3 is made up of 12 amino acids. V gave up 1 base and J gave up 6 bases, with 7 bases separating them. For the CDR3, the DNA is TGTGCCAGCAGTTTAGTTGGGGGCGAGCAGTACTTC. Translated, it gives CASSLVGGEQYF.

This chain joins TRBV20-1 and TRBJ2-5; 13 nucleotides match TRBD2. Germline assignment: CDR1 DFQATT and CDR2 SNEGSKA (reference sequence). Unmatched junction bases numbered 9, after V lost 4 bases and J lost 4 bases. The CDR3 loop spans 16 amino acids. The CDR3 is CSATKLAGGPRETQYF. The DNA of the CDR3 is TGCAGTGCTACGAAACTAGCGGGAGGGCCGCGAGAGACCCAGTACTTC.

This clonotype showed up many times. V and J are TRBV28 and TRBJ2-6; 7 nucleotides agree with TRBD2. The V gene's germline CDR1 is MDHEN and CDR2 SYDVKM. This CDR3 has 16 residues. V lost 6 bases and J lost 2; bases outside the gene matches: 7. CDR3 coding DNA: TGTGCCAGCAGCGGGGGGTTAGGGGCTGGGGCCAACGTCCTGACTTTC. Translating it yields CASSGGLGAGANVLTF.

V usage is TRBV2 and J usage is TRBJ2-3; tentative D call: TRBD2 (6 bases). CDR1 is SNHLY, CDR2 FYNNEI, per germline. V lost 4 bases and J lost 2, with 13 bases in between. The CDR3 has 15 amino acids. CDR3 loop: CASSGGTSSTDTQYF. DNA of the CDR3: TGTGCCAGCAGTGGGGGTACTAGCTCCACAGATACGCAGTATTTT.

This clonotype was seen at least ten times. Written as DNA, the CDR3 is TGTGCCAGCAGTGCAAACAGGGCGGATCAGCCCCAGCATTTT. This codes for CASSANRADQPQHF. The chain joins TRBV6-1 to TRBJ1-5; the D gene is possibly TRBD1 (6 bases). This CDR3 is built from 14 residues. Trimming left V 4 bases short and J 5 bases short, with 12 bases between. Germline V gene sequence: CDR1 MNHNS, CDR2 SASEGT.

This clonotype showed up many times. V and J are TRBV4-2 and TRBJ2-7, with D unclear. Deletions cut 2 bases from V and 4 bases from J, with 15 bases between. The germline gives CDR1 LGHNA, CDR2 YNFKEQ. CDR3 length equals 15 residues. The CDR3 DNA reads as TGTGCCAGCAGCCAATCCCCCGCGCCTACTTACGAGCAGTACTTC. Amino acid sequence: CASSQSPAPTYEQYF.

This clonotype was counted a few times. V and J are TRBV20-1 and TRBJ2-3; D gene unclear. The germline gives CDR1 DFQATT, CDR2 SNEGSKA (reference sequence). The V end lost 5 bases, the J end lost 4 bases, and 10 bases lay between the germline ends. The CDR3 sequence is 12 residues long. The CDR3 spells CSAYHGADTQYF. The CDR3 nucleotides read TGCAGTGCTTATCACGGTGCAGATACGCAGTATTTT.

This clonotype was detected ten times or more. This chain uses TRBV20-1 with TRBJ2-7, with 8 positions matching TRBD2. There are 11 residues in the CDR3. Germline V gives CDR1 DFQATT, CDR2 SNEGSKA (reference sequence). V lost 3 bases to trimming and J lost 7 bases; unmatched junction nucleotides: 2. CDR3 in DNA: TGCAGTGCTAGCGGGAGGGAGGAGCAGTACTTC. It yields the protein CSASGREEQYF.

With respect to this clonotype: It may be a read error: a sequence one base away is much more abundant. The chain is built from TRBV30 and TRBJ1-6, with D unclear. CDR3 length equals 15 residues. Germline values: CDR1 GTSNPN, CDR2 SVGIG (reference sequence). CDR3 DNA: TGTGCCTGGAGCGCCCCGGGATCCTATGATTCACCCCTCCACTTT. Translating it yields CAWSAPGSYDSPLHF.

This clonotype has only a few counts. This chain's CDR3 is CSANPTSGSVWEQFF. The CDR3 coding sequence is TGCAGTGCTAACCCGACTAGCGGGAGTGTGTGGGAGCAGTTCTTC. V usage is TRBV20-1 and J usage is TRBJ2-1, with 12 positions matching TRBD2. The germline CDR1 and CDR2 sequences are DFQATT and SNEGSKA (reference sequence). The CDR3 loop spans 15 amino acids. V was pared by 4 bases and J by 10 bases, with 11 bases of the junction left unmatched.

The V gene is TRBV5-1, the J gene TRBJ2-5, with 15 bases that match TRBD2. V lost 0 bases, J lost 1 base, and 4 bases stayed unmatched. Per germline, CDR1 SGHRS and CDR2 YFSETQ. This CDR3 comprises 18 residues. The CDR3 reads CASSLGGLAGGIQETQYF. In DNA form, the CDR3 reads TGCGCCAGCAGCTTGGGGGGACTAGCGGGAGGCATCCAAGAGACCCAGTACTTC.

This clonotype was seen a few times. The chain is built from TRBV10-1 and TRBJ2-2, with D unresolved. With 3 bases removed from V and 9 bases from J, the gap between germline ends came to 11 bases. CDR1 is WNHNN, CDR2 SYGVQD, per germline (reference sequence). The CDR3 is 13 residues long. Here the CDR3 DNA reads TGCGCCAGCAGTGAAGGAGCCGCGAGGGAGCTGTTTTTT. This codes for CASSEGAARELFF.

This clonotype was seen a few times. The J gene is TRBJ2-3, the V gene TRBV20-1; D gene unclear. The CDR3 contains 13 residues. V was pared by 0 bases and J by 2 bases, with 6 bases between. Germline lookup yields CDR1 DFQATT and CDR2 SNEGSKA (reference sequence). CDR3 in amino acids: CSAREEYTDTQYF. The CDR3 nucleotides are TGCAGTGCTAGAGAGGAATACACAGATACGCAGTATTTT.

This clonotype appeared a single time. A read error may be the cause here, since a much bigger clone is one base away. The CDR3 DNA is TGCAGTGCCCCAAACCGCGGGGAGCTGTTTTTT. It encodes CSAPNRGELFF. The chain links TRBV20-1 to TRBJ2-2; D unclear. Germline CDR1 and CDR2: DFQATT and SNEGSKA (reference sequence). CDR3 length: 11 residues. Trimming stripped 6 bases from V and 7 bases from J, with 9 bases between.

This chain connects TRBV2 to TRBJ2-2; 9 bases are shared with TRBD1. CDR3 length: 15 residues. CDR1 and CDR2 from the germline V gene are SNHLY and FYNNEI. The trim removed 7 bases at V and 5 bases at J, leaving 8 bases unmatched. The chain's CDR3 is CASTKAGQGTGELFF. In DNA form, the CDR3 reads TGTGCCAGCACCAAAGCGGGACAGGGAACCGGGGAGCTGTTTTTT. The whole variable domain, filled in from reference TRBV2 and TRBJ2-2, reads EPEVTQTPSHQVTQMGQEVILRCVPISNHLYFYWYRQILGQKVEFLVSFYNNEISEKSEIFDDQFSVERPDGSNFTLKIRSTKLEDSAMYFCASTKAGQGTGELFFGEGSRLTVL.

At least ten counts were recorded for this clonotype. The chain is built from TRBV15 and TRBJ1-6; D is ambiguous. The CDR3 sequence is 12 residues long. The V end was cut by 0 bases, the J end by 7 bases, with 1 base between. Germline CDR1 and CDR2: LNHNV and YYDKDF (reference sequence). This CDR3 is CATSRENSPLHF. Written as DNA, the CDR3 is TGTGCCACCAGCAGAGAGAATTCACCCCTCCACTTT.

This chain connects TRBV10-2 to TRBJ2-2; TRBD2 is a possible D gene (6 bases). Deletions cut 6 bases from V and 7 bases from J, with 15 bases between. Germline V gene lookup returns CDR1 WSHSY and CDR2 SAAADI. CDR3 length: 14 amino acids. CDR3 amino acids: CASRIPKEGGELFF. CDR3 DNA: TGCGCCAGCAGGATCCCCAAGGAGGGCGGGGAGCTGTTTTTT.

The J gene is TRBJ2-2, the V gene TRBV20-1; D unclear. This CDR3 is built from 13 residues. Deletions cut 5 bases from V and 5 bases from J, with 12 bases between. The V gene's germline CDR1 is DFQATT and CDR2 SNEGSKA (reference sequence). CDR3 DNA: TGCAGTGCTTTGCGTATGGGAACCGGGGAGCTGTTTTTT. This translates into CSALRMGTGELFF.

Turning to this clonotype: This sequence may be a read error, since a much larger clone differs from it by one base. The chain joins TRBV7-8 to TRBJ2-1; the D gene is possibly TRBD1 (5 bases). This CDR3 spans 14 amino acids. Germline CDR1 is SGHVS and CDR2 is FQNEAQ. Deletions cut 3 bases from V and 10 bases from J, with 16 bases between. This chain's CDR3 is CASSFAQGTYEQFF. CDR3 DNA sequence: TGTGCCAGCAGCTTTGCGCAGGGTACTTACGAGCAGTTCTTC.

The chain employs TRBV7-9 and TRBJ2-7; TRBD2 matches at 8 bases. Losses at the gene ends were 6 bases for V and 4 bases for J; bases not matched to a gene: 17. The CDR3 is 17 amino acids. The germline CDR1 and CDR2 sequences are SEHNR and FQNEAQ (reference sequence). The CDR3 nucleotides are TGTGCCAGCAGTCACAATGACGTCCAACCGGGGGGGTACGAGCAGTACTTC. This sequence encodes CASSHNDVQPGGYEQYF.

This chain links TRBV3-1 with TRBJ1-1, with a possible D match to TRBD1 (6 bases). The CDR3 is 14 residues long. The germline CDR1 and CDR2 sequences are LGHDT and YNNKEL (reference sequence). V lost 6 bases and J 6 bases, leaving 17 bases between the germline ends. The CDR3: CASSLVWEGAEAFF. The CDR3 nucleotides read TGTGCCAGCAGTCTTGTATGGGAGGGGGCTGAAGCTTTCTTT. The whole variable domain, remainder taken from reference TRBV3-1 and TRBJ1-1, is DTAVSQTPKYLVTQMGNDKSIKCEQNLGHDTMYWYKQDSKKFLKIMFSYNNKELIINETVPNRFSPKSPDKAHLNLHINSLELGDSAVYFCASSLVWEGAEAFFGQGTRLTVV.

The chain recombines TRBV19 with TRBJ1-5; possibly TRBD1 for D (5 bases). Germline-derived CDR1 and CDR2 are LNHDA and SQIVND (reference sequence). The CDR3 is made up of 14 amino acids. The germline V and J ends were trimmed by 5 bases and 2 bases, with 10 bases remaining between them. Written as DNA, the CDR3 is TGTGCCAGTAGTCGCAGGGAAGGCAATCAGCCCCAGCATTTT. As protein: CASSRREGNQPQHF. The full variable domain, its missing parts supplied by reference TRBV19 and TRBJ1-5, is DGGITQSPKYLFRKEGQNVTLSCEQNLNHDAMYWYRQDPGQGLRLIYYSQIVNDFQKGDIAEGYSVSREKKESFPLTVTSAQKNPTAFYLCASSRREGNQPQHFGDGTRLSIL.

The sample holds a few counts of this clonotype. Since a much larger clone is just one base distant, this may be a read error. The chain links TRBV30 to TRBJ2-7; a possible D gene is TRBD1 (5 bases). V gave up 3 bases and J gave up 2 bases, with 8 bases separating them. The length of the CDR3 is 12 residues. Germline loops: CDR1 GTSNPN, CDR2 SVGIG (reference sequence). As DNA, the CDR3 is TGTGCCTGGAGGGGCAGGGCCTACGAGCAGTACTTC. This gives the protein CAWRGRAYEQYF.

This clonotype was recorded many times. The V and J genes are TRBV29-1 and TRBJ1-3; no firm D call. This CDR3 has 11 residues. Trimming stripped 3 bases from V and 3 bases from J, with 3 bases between. Germline values: CDR1 SQVTM, CDR2 ANQGSEA. CDR3 DNA: TGCAGCGTTGATCTTGGAAACACCATATATTTT. It codes for CSVDLGNTIYF. The full variable domain, with the rest looked up from reference TRBV29-1 and TRBJ1-3, is SAVISQKPSRDICQRGTSLTIQCQVDSQVTMMFWYRQQPGQSLTLIATANQGSEATYESGFVIDKFPISRPNLTFSTLTVSNMSPEDSSIYLCSVDLGNTIYFGEGSWLTVV.